This T cell receptor (beta chain) stems from a study of blood T cell repertoires in COVID-19. Germline CDR1 and CDR2: LGHDT and YNNKEL (reference sequence). J was trimmed by 5 bases and V by 4 bases; bases with no gene match: 20. The CDR3 totals 20 residues. Sequencing used immunoSEQ multiplex PCR; TCRdb keeps in-frame clones, though not all of them. This sample has about 180,000 clones, with roughly 85% found just once. The study assigned cohorts using participant-reported clinical history. The genes are TRBV3-1 (or the pseudogene TRBV3-2) and TRBJ1-4; 9 bases are shared with TRBD1. The sequence derives from a middle-aged man who had recovered from COVID-19. The specimen sequenced was PBMCs or T cells enriched from blood (not recorded which). In nucleotides, the CDR3 is TGTGCCAGCAGCCTCCTCCCGGGCCAAGGACAGGGGTTAAAAAATGAAAAACTGTTTTTT. It translates to CASSLLPGQGQGLKNEKLFF.